The 3 T cell receptor beta chains below come from one sample, sequenced in a study of T cell repertoires in cytomegalovirus infection. Using its own MiXCR run on the reads, TCRdb lists one record per CDR3 protein. The profile shows approximately 500,000 distinct CDR3 sequences, approximately 17% of them singletons. Sequenced input: CD8+ T cells from PBMCs. These TCRs come from a human donor in good health (CMV status not recorded). Some clones in this sample may be carry-over from other donors' samples.

This clonotype has more than one count but fewer than ten. The CDR3 DNA reads TGTGCCAGCGCCCCGGAGTATTTT. It translates to CASAPEYF. This chain joins TRBV27 and TRBJ2-3; no reliable D call. This CDR3 has 8 residues. V was trimmed by 8 bases and J by 13 bases, leaving 7 bases between them. Germline V gene sequence: CDR1 MNHEY, CDR2 SMNVEV (reference sequence).

In this sample, this clonotype turned up a few times. This chain connects TRBV20-1 to TRBJ2-2; D not certain. The CDR3 is 15 residues long. Germline assignment: CDR1 DFQATT and CDR2 SNEGSKA (reference sequence). V lost 2 bases and J 3 bases, leaving 13 bases between the germline ends. The CDR3 nucleotides read TGCAGTGCTAGACCACCCTTTGGGCACACCGGGGAGCTGTTTTTT. Translated: CSARPPFGHTGELFF.

The chain carries TRBV5-4 and TRBJ1-5; the D gene is possibly TRBD1 (6 bases). The CDR3 extends over 21 amino acids. Germline-derived CDR1 and CDR2 are SGHNT and YYREEE (reference sequence). With 4 bases removed from V and 2 bases from J, the gap between germline ends came to 31 bases. The chain's CDR3 is CASSPRWQGPSRKGGNQPQHF. CDR3 DNA: TGTGCCAGCAGCCCCAGGTGGCAGGGGCCCAGCCGAAAGGGGGGCAATCAGCCCCAGCATTTT.